This is a list of T cell receptor beta chains from one sample in a study of cytomegalovirus exposure and HLA in healthy donors. This table comes from immunoSEQ multiplex PCR, and its TCRdb copy is limited to in-frame clones, with some not included. The table has about 94,000 clones, roughly 80% seen once. Material: PBMCs. The origin of the receptors is a male donor in good health and CMV-seronegative. The CDR3 runs from the conserved cysteine through the conserved F or W. The D gene is left open where the match is weak. Not all rows give a size; the values are once, few, many and, for expanded clones, a class.

V gene	D gene	clone size	J gene	CDR3 length	CDR3 DNA	CDR3 protein
TRBV9	TRBD2	once	TRBJ2-2	19	TGTGCCAGCAGCGACGGGACTAGCGGGGGGGCCTTCCAGGTCGGGGAGCTGTTTTTT	CASSDGTSGGAFQVGELFF
TRBV7-3	NA	NA	TRBJ1-2	13	TGTGCCAGCAGCACCCAAGGGGGATATGGCTACACCTTC	CASSTQGGYGYTF
TRBV28	NA	NA	TRBJ1-3	17	TGTGCCAGCAGTCCCTGGGTGACAGGCAACTCTGGAAACACCATATATTTT	CASSPWVTGNSGNTIYF
TRBV19	TRBD1	NA	TRBJ1-2	18	TGTGCCAGTAGCACGGGGACAGGGGGCCTACTTTTTAACTATGGCTACACCTTC	CASSTGTGGLLFNYGYTF
TRBV7-2	NA	NA	TRBJ1-1	14	TGTGCCAGCAGCTTGAACACATGGAACACTGAAGCTTTCTTT	CASSLNTWNTEAFF
TRBV4-1	TRBD2	NA	TRBJ2-7	16	TGCGCCAGCAGCCAAGATGGGGCGGGGGGGCCCTACGAGCAGTACTTC	CASSQDGAGGPYEQYF
TRBV7-2	TRBD2	few	TRBJ2-3	16	TGTGCCAGCAGTACTAGCGGACAAACCAAGGGGGATACGCAGTATTTT	CASSTSGQTKGDTQYF
TRBV28	NA	NA	TRBJ1-1	15	TGTGCCAGCACCATAGGAGGCGCGATGAACACTGAAGCTTTCTTT	CASTIGGAMNTEAFF
TRBV21-1	NA	NA	TRBJ2-1	15	TGTGCCAGCAGCAAAGGAATGACTAGCGGAAATGAGCAGTTCTTC	CASSKGMTSGNEQFF
TRBV19	NA	NA	TRBJ1-1	15	TGTGCCAGTAGCTTCCGAGGAGGGATGAACACTGAAGCTTTCTTT	CASSFRGGMNTEAFF
TRBV5-6	NA	NA	TRBJ2-1	14	TGTGCCAGCAGCGCCGAGAGGGCAGGCGATGAGCAGTTCTTC	CASSAERAGDEQFF
TRBV29-1	NA	NA	TRBJ1-1	11	TGCAGCGTTGAAGGTATACTCGGAGCTTTCTTT	CSVEGILGAFF
TRBV19	NA	NA	TRBJ2-7	14	TGTGCCAGTAGTAATGGCGGACACTCCTACGAGCAGTACTTC	CASSNGGHSYEQYF
TRBV28	NA	NA	TRBJ1-4	12	TGTGCCAGCAGTTTAGTCCGTGAAAAACTGTTTTTT	CASSLVREKLFF
TRBV2	NA	NA	TRBJ1-4	14	TGTGCCAGCAGCCCCAGAACGACTGGTGAAAAACTGTTTTTT	CASSPRTTGEKLFF
TRBV9	NA	NA	TRBJ1-6	16	TGTGCCAGCAGCGTAGGTCTAGGGGGAGCTAATTCACCCCTCCACTTT	CASSVGLGGANSPLHF
TRBV30	TRBD1	NA	TRBJ2-7	13	TGTGCCTGGAGTAGGGACAGGGGGCTTGAGCAGTACTTC	CAWSRDRGLEQYF
TRBV6-4	NA	NA	TRBJ1-5	17	TGTGCCAGCAGACAACAGGGAATCGGTTTTAGCAATCAGCCCCAGCATTTT	CASRQQGIGFSNQPQHF
TRBV7-8	NA	once	TRBJ1-5	15	TGTGCCAGCAGCTTCGCCAGGACGGGATATCAGCCCCAGCATTTT	CASSFARTGYQPQHF
TRBV11-2	TRBD1	NA	TRBJ1-4	16	TGTGCCAGCAGCTTAGATCAGACAGGGGGTCGCGAAAAACTGTTTTTT	CASSLDQTGGREKLFF
TRBV27	TRBD2	NA	TRBJ2-5	17	TGTGCCAGCAGTTCTCCACTCCTAGCGGGAGGGCCGGAGACCCAGTACTTC	CASSSPLLAGGPETQYF
TRBV2	NA	NA	TRBJ2-5	12	TGTGCCAGCAGTGGGCAGGGAGAGACCCAGTACTTC	CASSGQGETQYF
TRBV18	NA	NA	TRBJ1-4	14	TGTGCCAGCTCACCACTGCAGGGCGGAGAAAAACTGTTTTTT	CASSPLQGGEKLFF
TRBV30	TRBD1	NA	TRBJ1-5	15	TGTGCCTGGAGTGTAGGGACAGGGGTCGGTCAGCCCCAGCATTTT	CAWSVGTGVGQPQHF
TRBV7-2	NA	NA	TRBJ2-5	17	TGTGCCAGCAGCTGGACCAGCTATAGCGGCATTAAAGAGACCCAGTACTTC	CASSWTSYSGIKETQYF
TRBV19	NA	NA	TRBJ2-5	12	TGTGCCAGTAATCAGGCGTGGGGGGAGCAGTACTTC	CASNQAWGEQYF
TRBV6-5	NA	NA	TRBJ1-5	14	TGTGCCAGCAGTTACACTAAGGGGGGGCAGCCCCAGCATTTT	CASSYTKGGQPQHF
TRBV11-2	NA	NA	TRBJ1-2	14	TGTGCCAGCAGCTTAGTCGAGACAGGCTATGGCTACACCTTC	CASSLVETGYGYTF
TRBV10-3	NA	once	TRBJ1-5	13	TGTGCCATAGGGACGGGGACAAATCAGCCCCAGCATTTT	CAIGTGTNQPQHF
TRBV9	NA	NA	TRBJ2-7	15	TGTGCCAGCAGCAAAGGGGGGGAATACTCCTACGAGCAGTACTTC	CASSKGGEYSYEQYF
TRBV11-2	NA	few	TRBJ2-5	13	TGTGCCAGCAGTTTGGGGGCGGCAGAGACCCAGTACTTC	CASSLGAAETQYF
TRBV20-1	NA	few	TRBJ2-7	11	TGCAGTGCTAGTCTTGCGGATGAGCAGTACTTC	CSASLADEQYF
TRBV11-2	NA	few	TRBJ1-1	15	TGTGCCAGCAGCTTAGCGAAGACAGCGAACACTGAAGCTTTCTTT	CASSLAKTANTEAFF
TRBV5-1	NA	NA	TRBJ2-5	13	TGCGCCAGCTCCAATCCGGGGATAGAGACCCAGTACTTC	CASSNPGIETQYF
TRBV28	NA	NA	TRBJ2-7	12	TGTGCCAGCAGTTCCCTCGGCTACGAGCAGTACTTC	CASSSLGYEQYF
TRBV19	NA	NA	TRBJ1-2	14	TGTGCCAGTAGTATTAGTACAGGGTACTATGGCTACACCTTC	CASSISTGYYGYTF
TRBV7-2	TRBD1	NA	TRBJ2-5	15	TGTGCCAGCAGTTTATGGGGACAGGGCGAGGAGACCCAGTACTTC	CASSLWGQGEETQYF
TRBV9	TRBD2	NA	TRBJ2-1	16	TGTGCCAGCAGCGTAGTGACTAGCGGCTCCTACAATGAGCAGTTCTTC	CASSVVTSGSYNEQFF
TRBV5-6	TRBD1	NA	TRBJ1-2	15	TGTGCCAGCAGCATCTCACCCCGGGACAGAGGAGGCTACACCTTC	CASSISPRDRGGYTF
TRBV10-2	NA	NA	TRBJ2-7	13	TGCGCCAGCACCCCTCAGCGCTTCTACGAGCAGTACTTC	CASTPQRFYEQYF
TRBV2	NA	NA	TRBJ2-5	13	TGTGCCAGCAGTGCCCCGTACCAAGAGACCCAGTACTTC	CASSAPYQETQYF
TRBV7-2	TRBD1	NA	TRBJ1-5	14	TGTGCCAGCAGCTTCGGGACAGTTAATCAGCCCCAGCATTTT	CASSFGTVNQPQHF
TRBV29-1	NA	NA	TRBJ1-1	13	TGCAGCGTTGGGGCAGGCAGTTCCACTGAAGCTTTCTTT	CSVGAGSSTEAFF
TRBV7-2	NA	few	TRBJ2-3	16	TGTGCCAGCAGCGCCTGGGGCGTTGGAGTCACAGATACGCAGTATTTT	CASSAWGVGVTDTQYF
TRBV5-1	TRBD1	NA	TRBJ2-2	18	TGCGCCAGCAGCTTGTACGGGACAGGGAGAAGGAGCACCGGGGAGCTGTTTTTT	CASSLYGTGRRSTGELFF
TRBV30	TRBD1	NA	TRBJ1-6	13	TGTGCCTGGAGAGCGACAGGGTCAACCCCCCTCCACTTT	CAWRATGSTPLHF
TRBV18	NA	NA	TRBJ1-1	14	TGTGCCAGCTCACCTAGAGATTTGAACACTGAAGCTTTCTTT	CASSPRDLNTEAFF
TRBV7-2	TRBD2	NA	TRBJ2-3	15	TGTGCCAGCAGCTTGCTAGCGGGGGAGACAGATACGCAGTATTTT	CASSLLAGETDTQYF
TRBV7-9	TRBD1	few	TRBJ2-1	16	TGTGCCAGCAGCGACCTAGTGACAGGGGGCTACAATGAGCAGTTCTTC	CASSDLVTGGYNEQFF
TRBV5-1	NA	NA	TRBJ1-1	13	TGCGCCAGCCGTCTTCAGGGCTACACTGAAGCTTTCTTT	CASRLQGYTEAFF
TRBV29-1	NA	NA	TRBJ1-3	14	TGCAGCGCTACGTATCCTGCGTCTGGAAACACCATATATTTT	CSATYPASGNTIYF
TRBV9	TRBD2	few	TRBJ2-1	17	TGTGCCAGCAGCGTATCGAGCGGGAGCAGGGCCTACAATGAGCAGTTCTTC	CASSVSSGSRAYNEQFF
TRBV30	TRBD1	NA	TRBJ1-1	17	TGTGCCTGGAGTGTACTAGGTGGGACAGCCTTAAACACTGAAGCTTTCTTT	CAWSVLGGTALNTEAFF
TRBV27	NA	NA	TRBJ2-5	17	TGTGCCAGCAGTCCATGGACAGCTAGACCTCCCCCGGATGAGCAGTACTTC	CASSPWTARPPPDEQYF
TRBV4-3	TRBD2	NA	TRBJ2-3	16	TGCGCCAGCACTAGCGGGAGCCGTCATAGCACAGATACGCAGTATTTT	CASTSGSRHSTDTQYF
TRBV18	TRBD2	NA	TRBJ2-3	17	TGTGCCAGCTCACCACGGATGATGGGGGGGGGCACAGATACGCAGTATTTT	CASSPRMMGGGTDTQYF
TRBV5-1	NA	NA	TRBJ1-5	14	TGCGCCAGCAGCTTGGGGGGGCAGGGCCAGCCCCAGCATTTT	CASSLGGQGQPQHF
TRBV9	TRBD2	once	TRBJ2-1	16	TGTGCCAGCAGCGTAGTCCCAGCGGGGGGCCCCAATGAGCAGTTCTTC	CASSVVPAGGPNEQFF
TRBV28	TRBD1	NA	TRBJ1-5	16	TGTGCCAGCAGTCCGCCCAGGGGGCCAAGCAATCAGCCCCAGCATTTT	CASSPPRGPSNQPQHF